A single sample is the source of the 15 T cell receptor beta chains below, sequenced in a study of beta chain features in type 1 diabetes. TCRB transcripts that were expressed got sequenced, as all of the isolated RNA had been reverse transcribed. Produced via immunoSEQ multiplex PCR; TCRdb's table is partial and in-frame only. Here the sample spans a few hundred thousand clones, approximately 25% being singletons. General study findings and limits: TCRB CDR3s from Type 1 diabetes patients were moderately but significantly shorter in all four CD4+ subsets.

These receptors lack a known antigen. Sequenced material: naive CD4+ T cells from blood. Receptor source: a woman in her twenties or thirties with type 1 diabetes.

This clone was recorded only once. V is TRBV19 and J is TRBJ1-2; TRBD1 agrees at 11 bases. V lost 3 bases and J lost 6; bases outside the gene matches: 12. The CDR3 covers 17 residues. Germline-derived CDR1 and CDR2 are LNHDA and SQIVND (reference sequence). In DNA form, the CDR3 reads TGTGCCAGTAGTATTGCCCTCCGGGACAGGGGGAACAATGGCTACACCTTC. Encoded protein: CASSIALRDRGNNGYTF.

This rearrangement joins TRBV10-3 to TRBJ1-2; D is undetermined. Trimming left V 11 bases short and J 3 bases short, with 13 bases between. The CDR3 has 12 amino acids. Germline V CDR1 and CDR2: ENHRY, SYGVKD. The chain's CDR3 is CASSGEDYGYTF. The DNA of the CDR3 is TGTGCCTCGAGCGGGGAGGACTATGGCTACACCTTC.

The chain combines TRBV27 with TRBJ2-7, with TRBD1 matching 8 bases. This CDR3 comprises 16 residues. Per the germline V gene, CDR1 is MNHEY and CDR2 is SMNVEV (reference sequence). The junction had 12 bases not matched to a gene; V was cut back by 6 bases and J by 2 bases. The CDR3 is CASRYDPGGAPYEQYF. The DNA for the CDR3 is TGTGCCAGCAGATACGATCCAGGGGGCGCGCCCTACGAGCAGTACTTC.

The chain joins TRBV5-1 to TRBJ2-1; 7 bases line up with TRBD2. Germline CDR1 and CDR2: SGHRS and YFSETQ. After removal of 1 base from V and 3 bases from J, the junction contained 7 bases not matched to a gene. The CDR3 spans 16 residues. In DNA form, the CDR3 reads TGCGCCAGCAGCTTGTCTAGCGGAACAGACTACAATGAGCAGTTCTTC. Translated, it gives CASSLSSGTDYNEQFF.

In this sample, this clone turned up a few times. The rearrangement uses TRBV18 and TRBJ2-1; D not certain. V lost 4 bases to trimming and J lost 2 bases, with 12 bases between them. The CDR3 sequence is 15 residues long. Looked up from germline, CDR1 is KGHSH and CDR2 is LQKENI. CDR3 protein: CASSRAWLTYNEQFF. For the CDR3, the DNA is TGTGCCAGCTCACGAGCGTGGCTGACCTACAATGAGCAGTTCTTC. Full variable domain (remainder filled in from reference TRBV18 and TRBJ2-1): NAGVMQNPRHLVRRRGQEARLRCSPMKGHSHVYWYRQLPEEGLKFMVYLQKENIIDESGMPKERFSAEFPKEGPSILRIQQVVRGDSAAYFCASSRAWLTYNEQFFGPGTRLTVL.

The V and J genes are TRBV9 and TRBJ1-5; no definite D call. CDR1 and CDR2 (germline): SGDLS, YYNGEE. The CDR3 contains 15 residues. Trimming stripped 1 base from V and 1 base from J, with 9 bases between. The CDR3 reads CASSVSGESNQPQHF. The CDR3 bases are TGTGCCAGCAGCGTAAGTGGGGAGAGCAATCAGCCCCAGCATTTT.

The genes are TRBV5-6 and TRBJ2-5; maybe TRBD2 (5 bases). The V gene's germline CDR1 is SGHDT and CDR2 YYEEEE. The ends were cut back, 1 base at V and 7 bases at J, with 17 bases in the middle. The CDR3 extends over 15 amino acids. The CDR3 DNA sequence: TGTGCCAGCAGCTTGCTTCCCGGGCAGAGCGGGACCCAGTACTTC. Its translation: CASSLLPGQSGTQYF.

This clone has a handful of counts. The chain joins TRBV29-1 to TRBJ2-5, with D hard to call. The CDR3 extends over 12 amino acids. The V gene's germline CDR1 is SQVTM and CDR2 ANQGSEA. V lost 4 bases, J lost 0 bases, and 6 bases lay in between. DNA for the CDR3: TGCAGCGTTGTCGGTAACCAAGAGACCCAGTACTTC. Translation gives CSVVGNQETQYF.

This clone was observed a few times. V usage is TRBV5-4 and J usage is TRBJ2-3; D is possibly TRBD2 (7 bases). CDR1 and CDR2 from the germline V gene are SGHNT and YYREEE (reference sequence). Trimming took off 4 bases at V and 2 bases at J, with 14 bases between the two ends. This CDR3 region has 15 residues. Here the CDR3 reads CASSKPRGATDTQYF. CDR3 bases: TGTGCCAGCAGCAAGCCTCGGGGGGCCACAGATACGCAGTATTTT.

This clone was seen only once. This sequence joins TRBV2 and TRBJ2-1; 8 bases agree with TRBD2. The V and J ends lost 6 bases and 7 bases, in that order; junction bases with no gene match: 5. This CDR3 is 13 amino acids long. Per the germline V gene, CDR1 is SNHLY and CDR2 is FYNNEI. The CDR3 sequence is CASRREVQNEQFF. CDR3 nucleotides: TGTGCCAGCAGGCGGGAGGTGCAAAATGAGCAGTTCTTC.

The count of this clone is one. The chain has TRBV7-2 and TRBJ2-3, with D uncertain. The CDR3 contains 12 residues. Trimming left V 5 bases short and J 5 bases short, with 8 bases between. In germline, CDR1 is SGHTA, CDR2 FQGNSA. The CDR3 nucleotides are TGTGCCAGCAGCACTTATGGAGATACGCAGTATTTT. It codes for CASSTYGDTQYF.

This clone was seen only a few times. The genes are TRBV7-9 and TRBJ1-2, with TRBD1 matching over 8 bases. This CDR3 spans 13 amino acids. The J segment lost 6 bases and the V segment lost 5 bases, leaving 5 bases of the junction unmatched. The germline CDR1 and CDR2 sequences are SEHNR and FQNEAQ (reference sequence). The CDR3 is CASSPQTGDGYTF. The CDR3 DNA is TGTGCCAGCAGCCCACAGACAGGGGATGGCTACACCTTC.

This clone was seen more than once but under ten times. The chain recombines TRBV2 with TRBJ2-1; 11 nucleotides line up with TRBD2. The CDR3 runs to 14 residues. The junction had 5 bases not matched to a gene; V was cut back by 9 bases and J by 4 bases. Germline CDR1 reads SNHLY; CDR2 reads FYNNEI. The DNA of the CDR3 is TGTGCCAGTAGCGGGAGGGACCTATACAATGAGCAGTTCTTC. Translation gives CASSGRDLYNEQFF.

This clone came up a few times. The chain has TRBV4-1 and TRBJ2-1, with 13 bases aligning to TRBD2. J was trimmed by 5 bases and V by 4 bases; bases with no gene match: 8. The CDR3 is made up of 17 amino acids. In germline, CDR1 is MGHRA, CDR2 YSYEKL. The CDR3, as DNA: TGCGCCAGCAGCCCAGTCTCCGGGACTAGCGGGGACAATGAGCAGTTCTTC. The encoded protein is CASSPVSGTSGDNEQFF.

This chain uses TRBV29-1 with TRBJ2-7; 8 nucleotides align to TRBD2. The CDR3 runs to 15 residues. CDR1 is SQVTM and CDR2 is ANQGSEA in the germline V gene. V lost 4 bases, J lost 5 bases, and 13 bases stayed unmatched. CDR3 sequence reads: CSVVRGGATYNEQYF. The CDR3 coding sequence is TGCAGCGTTGTTCGGGGGGGCGCGACCTATAACGAGCAGTACTTC.